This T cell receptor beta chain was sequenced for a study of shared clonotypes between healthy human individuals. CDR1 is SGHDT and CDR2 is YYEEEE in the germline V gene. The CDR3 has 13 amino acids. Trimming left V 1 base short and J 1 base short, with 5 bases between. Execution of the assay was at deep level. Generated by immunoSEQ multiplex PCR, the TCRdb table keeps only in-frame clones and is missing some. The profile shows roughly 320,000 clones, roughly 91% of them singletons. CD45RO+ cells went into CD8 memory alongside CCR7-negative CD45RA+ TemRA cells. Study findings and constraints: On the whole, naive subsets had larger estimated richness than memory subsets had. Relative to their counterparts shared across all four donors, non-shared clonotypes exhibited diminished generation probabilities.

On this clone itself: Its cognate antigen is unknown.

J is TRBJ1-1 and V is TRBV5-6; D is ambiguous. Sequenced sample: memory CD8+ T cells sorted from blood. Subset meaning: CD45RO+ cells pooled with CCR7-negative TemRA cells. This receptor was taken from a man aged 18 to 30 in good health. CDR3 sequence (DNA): TGTGCCAGCAGCTTGATTGAGAACACTGAAGCTTTCTTT. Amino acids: CASSLIENTEAFF.